This TCR beta chain derives from a study of T cells in Graves' hyperthyroidism and ophthalmopathy. The investigators amplified TCR beta CDR3 regions from RNA transcripts. The HTBI set primed first-round TCR CDR3 RT-PCR. TCRdb itself ran the multiplex PCR reads through MiXCR, one entry per CDR3 protein. The profile shows around 340,000 distinct CDR3 sequences, about 20% of them singletons. CDR1 is DFQATT and CDR2 is SNEGSKA in the germline V gene (reference sequence). V lost 1 base and J 4 bases, leaving 18 bases between the germline ends. The CDR3 length is 16 residues. Patients aged 18 to 65 with hyperthyroidism were newly diagnosed, with duration under 2 months. A patient was excluded if there was uncontrolled infection, other autoimmune disease, pregnancy or lactation. Diagnosing involved the use of clinical symptoms, serum thyroxine and TRAb, thyroid ultrasound and orbital computed tomography.

The V call is TRBV20-1, the J call TRBJ2-3; weak D call: TRBD2 (6 bases). This clonotype was sampled from a woman aged 45-59 years with Graves' hyperthyroidism. The sequenced sample was blood. The CDR3 sequence is CSARALDGGGPDTQYF. The CDR3 region has the DNA TGCAGTGCTAGAGCCCTGGACGGGGGAGGTCCAGATACGCAGTATTTT.